The next 9 T cell receptor beta chains were all read from a single sample in a study of T cells in Graves' hyperthyroidism and ophthalmopathy. Using RNA transcripts as the source, TCR beta CDR3 regions were amplified. When the TCR CDR3 underwent first-round RT-PCR, the HTBI primer set was used. TCRdb re-derived calls from the multiplex PCR reads in MiXCR, one entry per CDR3 protein. The top ten hold more than 25% of the sample, which has 700,000 to 850,000 distinct CDR3 sequences, 35% seen once. Sequencing input: blood. The receptors were sampled from a middle-aged woman with Graves' hyperthyroidism.

This clonotype was recorded many times. The chain uses TRBV7-9 and TRBJ1-5, with a weak D call TRBD1 (5 bases). V was shortened by 1 base and J by 6 bases, with 10 bases between the two germline ends. The length of the CDR3 is 14 residues. Germline V gives CDR1 SEHNR, CDR2 FQNEAQ (reference sequence). The CDR3 is CASSLETVGQPQHF. CDR3 nucleotides: TGTGCCAGCAGCTTAGAGACAGTTGGTCAGCCCCAGCATTTT.

This clonotype was seen at least ten times. The V gene is TRBV7-9, the J gene TRBJ1-3; D uncertain. This CDR3 contains 16 residues. Germline lookup yields CDR1 SEHNR and CDR2 FQNEAQ (reference sequence). V gave up 5 bases and J gave up 0 bases, with 14 bases separating them. In nucleotides, the CDR3 is TGTGCCAGCAGCAAGGTAGTGAATCACTCTGGAAACACCATATATTTT. This codes for CASSKVVNHSGNTIYF.

At least ten counts were recorded for this clonotype. The chain carries TRBV29-1 and TRBJ1-1, with D uncertain. The CDR3 has 12 residues. Germline CDR1 and CDR2: SQVTM and ANQGSEA. Trimming removed 3 bases at V and 1 base at J, with 6 bases between. The CDR3 region has the DNA TGCAGCGTTGAGCCAAGGAACACTGAAGCTTTCTTT. Protein sequence: CSVEPRNTEAFF. The full variable domain, completed using reference TRBV29-1 and TRBJ1-1, is SAVISQKPSRDICQRGTSLTIQCQVDSQVTMMFWYRQQPGQSLTLIATANQGSEATYESGFVIDKFPISRPNLTFSTLTVSNMSPEDSSIYLCSVEPRNTEAFFGQGTRLTVV.

The gene calls are TRBV29-1 and TRBJ2-1; 7 bases align to TRBD2. Germline trimming cut 2 bases from V and 5 bases from J; bases unmatched to any gene: 3. This CDR3 region has 13 residues. Germline V gene lookup returns CDR1 SQVTM and CDR2 ANQGSEA. The CDR3 coding sequence is TGCAGCGTTGAAACTAGCGAGAACAATGAGCAGTTCTTC. It translates to CSVETSENNEQFF.

The chain joins TRBV7-9 to TRBJ1-3; 7 nucleotides align to TRBD1. The CDR3 length is 15 residues. Germline trimming cut 5 bases from V and 2 bases from J; bases unmatched to any gene: 6. Germline CDR1 is SEHNR and CDR2 is FQNEAQ (reference sequence). CDR3 in DNA: TGTGCCAGCAGCCCCAATACAGGGGCTGGAAACACCATATATTTT. Protein product: CASSPNTGAGNTIYF.

CDR3 loop: CASSQKYGRAGAGETQYF. The CDR3 nucleotides are TGTGCCAGCAGCCAAAAATACGGGCGAGCTGGGGCGGGTGAGACCCAGTACTTC. The chain links TRBV12-3 or TRBV12-4 to TRBJ2-5, with D possibly called TRBD1 or TRBD2 (5 bases each). This CDR3 is built from 18 residues. The V gene lost 6 bases and the J gene lost 5 bases, with 28 bases spanning the gap.

This clonotype occurred a few times. The genes are TRBV7-9 and TRBJ1-4; no definite D call. Trimming cost V 6 bases and J 5 bases, with 19 bases left between them. The germline gives CDR1 SEHNR, CDR2 FQNEAQ (reference sequence). This CDR3 contains 16 residues. Here the CDR3 reads CASSKTADVRNEKLFF. CDR3 in DNA: TGTGCCAGCAGTAAAACAGCGGACGTTCGGAATGAAAAACTGTTTTTT.

The sample holds many counts of this clonotype. The chain combines TRBV2 with TRBJ1-1; D possibly corresponds to TRBD1 (5 bases). Germline V gene lookup returns CDR1 SNHLY and CDR2 FYNNEI. The CDR3 contains 13 residues. The ends were cut back, 5 bases at V and 1 base at J, with 8 bases in the middle. The CDR3 DNA reads as TGTGCCAGCAGTATGGGGCAGAACACTGAAGCTTTCTTT. Protein product: CASSMGQNTEAFF.

This chain connects TRBV6-6 to TRBJ2-7, with 7 bases aligning to TRBD1. The CDR3 consists of 14 residues. The V and J ends lost 2 bases and 3 bases, in that order; junction bases with no gene match: 4. CDR1 and CDR2 (germline): MNHNY, SVGAGI (reference sequence). CDR3 residues: CASSYAGTDYEQYF. The CDR3 nucleotides read TGTGCCAGCAGTTACGCAGGGACAGACTACGAGCAGTACTTC.